A selection of T cell receptor beta chains follows, all from one sample in a study of cytomegalovirus exposure and HLA in healthy donors. Sequencing used immunoSEQ multiplex PCR; TCRdb keeps in-frame clones, though not all of them. The sample shows some 160,000 clones, 75% to 90% of them seen only once. The source material was PBMCs. The receptors stem from a woman under 30 in good health and CMV-seronegative. CDR3s include the opening cysteine and the closing phenylalanine or tryptophan. Fields, in order: clone size, CDR3 length, D gene, V gene, J gene, CDR3 DNA, CDR3 protein. A D gene is named only where the DNA matches it firmly. Size tells how often a clone was seen (once, few, many) or the class of an expanded clone, and some rows leave it out.

>-|12|TRBD1|TRBV29-1|TRBJ2-7
TGCAGCGTTAGACAGGGGGCCCACGAGCAGTACTTC
CSVRQGAHEQYF
>-|17|-|TRBV18|TRBJ1-4
TGTGCCAGCTCACAAATGAGCGCTGCCACAACTAATGAAAAACTGTTTTTT
CASSQMSAATTNEKLFF
>-|14|TRBD1|TRBV28|TRBJ1-1
TGTGCCAGCGAGACAGGGAGGATGAACACTGAAGCTTTCTTT
CASETGRMNTEAFF
>-|13|-|TRBV6-5|TRBJ2-2
TGTGCCAGCAGTTCCAGGGTCACCGGGGAGCTGTTTTTT
CASSSRVTGELFF
>-|17|TRBD2|TRBV18|TRBJ2-1
TGTGCCAGCTCACCAGCAGGACTAGCGGGTCCCACCAATGAGCAGTTCTTC
CASSPAGLAGPTNEQFF
>-|14|-|TRBV5-1|TRBJ1-2
TGCGCCAGCAGCACGGGGGGACAAAACTATGGCTACACCTTC
CASSTGGQNYGYTF
>-|14|-|TRBV11-3|TRBJ2-2
TGTGCCAGCAGCTTTGTTCGGTCCACCGGGGAGCTGTTTTTT
CASSFVRSTGELFF
>-|13|-|TRBV10-3|TRBJ2-6
TGTGCCATCAGCCCCTCTGGGGCCAACGTCCCGACTTTC
CAISPSGANVPTF
>-|20|TRBD1|TRBV28|TRBJ1-6
TGTGCCAGCAGTTTCCCGAGGGACAGGGGAATTAGCTCCTATAATTCACCCCTCCACTTT
CASSFPRDRGISSYNSPLHF
>-|14|TRBD1|TRBV5-1|TRBJ2-6
TGCGCCAGCAAGACAGGGTCTGGGGCCAACGGCCTGACTTTC
CASKTGSGANGLTF
>-|17|TRBD1|TRBV18|TRBJ1-1
TGTGCCAGCTCACCAGGGTCAGGGGGTAGAATGAACACTGAAGCTTTCTTT
CASSPGSGGRMNTEAFF
>-|16|-|TRBV27|TRBJ2-6
TGTGCCAGCAGCCCATACAGGCACTCTGGGGCCAACGGCCTGACTTTC
CASSPYRHSGANGLTF
>few|13|TRBD1|TRBV11-2|TRBJ1-1
TGTGCCAGCAGCGATACAGGGGCCCCTGAAGCTTTCTTT
CASSDTGAPEAFF
>-|14|-|TRBV5-1|TRBJ1-1
TGCGCCAGCAGCTTGGCCGTGAGCGGCACTGAAGCTTTCTTT
CASSLAVSGTEAFF
>-|15|-|TRBV9|TRBJ1-1
TGTGCCAGCAGCAAGCGGTCGGGGATGAACACTGAAGCTTTCTTT
CASSKRSGMNTEAFF
>-|16|-|TRBV4-1|TRBJ2-7
TGCGCCAGCAGCCAAGATGAGCTCAGACTCCCCTACGAGCAGTACTTC
CASSQDELRLPYEQYF
>-|16|TRBD1|TRBV5-4|TRBJ1-2
TGTGCCAGCAGCCTTCCCCCACGGACAGGGGGTTATGGCTACACCTTC
CASSLPPRTGGYGYTF
>-|14|TRBD1|TRBV6-5|TRBJ2-5
TGTGCCAGCAGCCGGACAGGGAGCGGAGAGACCCAGTACTTC
CASSRTGSGETQYF
>-|15|TRBD2|TRBV5-5|TRBJ2-7
TGTGCCAGCAGCGGATCTAGCGGGGGGGCGGGGGAGCAGTACTTC
CASSGSSGGAGEQYF
>-|15|-|TRBV7-9|TRBJ1-1
TGTGCCAGCAGCTTATACGGGGACATGAACACTGAAGCTTTCTTT
CASSLYGDMNTEAFF
>-|13|-|TRBV27|TRBJ1-2
TGTGCCAGCAGTTTTCGGGGGGCGGGCGGCTACACCTTC
CASSFRGAGGYTF
>once|11|-|TRBV2|TRBJ2-5
TGTGCCAGCAGTTGGGGCGAGACCCAGTACTTC
CASSWGETQYF
>-|14|-|TRBV7-2|TRBJ1-5
TGTGCCAGCAGCTTAGCTCACGGGGGTCAGCCCCAGCATTTT
CASSLAHGGQPQHF
>few|20|-|TRBV19|TRBJ1-5
TGTGCCAGTAGCCAGGGAATAGGGAACAGCCTGGGGGCCGGCAATCAGCCCCAGCATTTT
CASSQGIGNSLGAGNQPQHF
>-|16|-|TRBV10-3|TRBJ2-3
TGTGCCATCAGTGAAGAGCTTGCATCTATCACAGATACGCAGTATTTT
CAISEELASITDTQYF
>few|13|TRBD1|TRBV7-3|TRBJ2-7
TGTGCCAGCAGCCGCCAGGGGGCGGGGGAGCAGTACTTC
CASSRQGAGEQYF
>-|15|-|TRBV5-5|TRBJ1-1
TGTGCCAGCAGCACGGGGGCGGGAGTAAACACTGAAGCTTTCTTT
CASSTGAGVNTEAFF
>-|14|-|TRBV5-6|TRBJ2-1
TGTGCCAGCAGCTTGAGCGCAGGGGACAATGAGCAGTTCTTC
CASSLSAGDNEQFF
>-|16|TRBD1|TRBV7-9|TRBJ1-1
TGTGCCAGCAGCTTACCCCCAACAGGGGTTAACACTGAAGCTTTCTTT
CASSLPPTGVNTEAFF
>-|13|-|TRBV6-1|TRBJ2-1
TGTGCCAGCAGTGGTATGGGACAAGATGAGCAGTTCTTC
CASSGMGQDEQFF
>-|14|-|TRBV7-9|TRBJ2-6
TGTGCCAGCAGTGTCCGGTCTGGGGCCAACGTCCTGACTTTC
CASSVRSGANVLTF
>-|17|-|TRBV15|TRBJ2-2
TGTGCCACCAGCAGAGAGCCCCCCGGCAGGGATACCGGGGAGCTGTTTTTT
CATSREPPGRDTGELFF
>-|12|TRBD1|TRBV30|TRBJ1-6
TGTGCCTGGAACAGGGGAAATTCACCCCTCCACTTT
CAWNRGNSPLHF
>few|13|TRBD1|TRBV30|TRBJ1-2
TGTGCCTGGAGCAGGGACAGACCCTATGGCTACACCTTC
CAWSRDRPYGYTF
>-|13|-|TRBV18|TRBJ1-5
TGTGCCAGCTCACCCGCCCCAGGTCAGCCCCAGCATTTT
CASSPAPGQPQHF
>once|14|-|TRBV2|TRBJ1-5
TGTGCCAGCAGTGAAACCGGGAGGAATCAGCCCCAGCATTTT
CASSETGRNQPQHF
>once|14|-|TRBV5-1|TRBJ2-3
TGCGCCAGCAGCTTGGGTCAGGACACAGATACGCAGTATTTT
CASSLGQDTDTQYF
>-|13|-|TRBV4-2|TRBJ2-1
TGTGCCAGCAGCCAAGGGGTGAGGAATGAGCAGTTCTTC
CASSQGVRNEQFF
>-|13|-|TRBV27|TRBJ1-2
TGTGCCAGCAGTTTTAGGGAGAACTATGGCCACACCTTC
CASSFRENYGHTF
>few|14|-|TRBV5-1|TRBJ1-2
TGCGCCAGCAGCCTGGAGGTGGCGGCCTATGGCTACACCTTC
CASSLEVAAYGYTF
>-|15|TRBD1|TRBV5-6|TRBJ2-1
TGTGCCAGCAGCACCGACAGGGGGAACTACAATGAGCAGTTCTTC
CASSTDRGNYNEQFF
>-|15|-|TRBV5-6|TRBJ2-3
TGTGCCAGCAGCTTAGAGGACAGCATGTCAGATACGCAGTATTTT
CASSLEDSMSDTQYF
>-|15|TRBD2|TRBV5-1|TRBJ2-1
TGCGCCAGCAGCTCGACTAGCGGGGGGGCGGGTGAGCAGTTCTTC
CASSSTSGGAGEQFF
>-|15|-|TRBV5-1|TRBJ1-2
TGCGCCAGCAGCATCGGGACACGATCTAACTATGGCTACACCTTC
CASSIGTRSNYGYTF
>once|16|-|TRBV7-3|TRBJ2-1
TGTGCCAGCAGCACCCGGGGCAGGGGTAGGGGCAATGAGCAGTTCTTC
CASSTRGRGRGNEQFF
>-|13|-|TRBV5-1|TRBJ1-5
TGCGCCAGCAGGGACAGCCCCAACCAGCCCCAGCATTTT
CASRDSPNQPQHF
>-|14|-|TRBV4-1|TRBJ1-4
TGCGCCAGCAGCCAAACAGCCTTCAATGAAAAACTGTTTTTT
CASSQTAFNEKLFF
>few|11|-|TRBV5-1|TRBJ2-3
TGCGCCAGCCGAGGGGGAGATACGCAGTATTTT
CASRGGDTQYF
>-|14|-|TRBV2|TRBJ1-4
TGTGCCAGCACTCTGGCTTGGGCTCGGGAAAAACTGTTTTTT
CASTLAWAREKLFF
>-|14|-|TRBV6-1|TRBJ1-5
TGTGCCAGCAGTGAAGCAATGGGGGCGGAGCCCCAGCATTTT
CASSEAMGAEPQHF
>-|16|TRBD1|TRBV19|TRBJ1-2
TGTGCCAGTGTTTTTCCCCAAGGGGACAGAAACTATGGCTACACCTTC
CASVFPQGDRNYGYTF
>-|14|TRBD1|TRBV11-2|TRBJ2-3
TGTGCCAGCAGCCCAACAGGGGGCCTAGGTACGCAGTATTTT
CASSPTGGLGTQYF
>-|12|-|TRBV5-4|TRBJ2-2
TGTGCCAGCAGCACAGGTACCGGGGAGCTGTTTTTT
CASSTGTGELFF
>-|18|TRBD2|TRBV19|TRBJ2-3
TGTGCCAGTAGCATGGGGCTAGCGGGGGCCGGGGGCGCAGATACGCAGTATTTT
CASSMGLAGAGGADTQYF
>-|12|-|TRBV29-1|TRBJ1-1
TGCAGCGCCGGTTACAGTTACACTGAAGCTTTCTTT
CSAGYSYTEAFF
>-|15|-|TRBV10-3|TRBJ2-7
TGTGCCATCAGTGAAGTCGGCGCAGGTTACTACGAGCAGTACTTC
CAISEVGAGYYEQYF
>once|14|-|TRBV5-1|TRBJ2-4
TGCGCCAGCAGCCCCGGACAGCTTAGGGACATTCAGTACTTC
CASSPGQLRDIQYF